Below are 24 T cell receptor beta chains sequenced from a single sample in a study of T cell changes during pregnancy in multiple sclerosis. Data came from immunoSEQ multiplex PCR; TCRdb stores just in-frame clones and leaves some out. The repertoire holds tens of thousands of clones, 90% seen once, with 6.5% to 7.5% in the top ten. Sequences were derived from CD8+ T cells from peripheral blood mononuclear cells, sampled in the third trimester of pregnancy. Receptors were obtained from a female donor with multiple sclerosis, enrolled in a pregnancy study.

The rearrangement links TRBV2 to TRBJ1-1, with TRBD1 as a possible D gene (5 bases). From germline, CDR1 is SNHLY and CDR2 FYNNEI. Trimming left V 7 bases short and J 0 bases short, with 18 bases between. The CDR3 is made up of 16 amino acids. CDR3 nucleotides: TGTGCCAGCAAATCCCGAGGCGGGGGAATGAACACTGAAGCTTTCTTT. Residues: CASKSRGGGMNTEAFF.

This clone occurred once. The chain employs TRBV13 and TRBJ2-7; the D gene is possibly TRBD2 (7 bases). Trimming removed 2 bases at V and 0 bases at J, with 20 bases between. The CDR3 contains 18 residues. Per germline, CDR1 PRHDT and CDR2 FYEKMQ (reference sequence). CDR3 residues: CASSLLSVGGPNSYEQYF. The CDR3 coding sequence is TGTGCCAGCAGCTTATTGTCGGTCGGGGGGCCAAACTCCTACGAGCAGTACTTC. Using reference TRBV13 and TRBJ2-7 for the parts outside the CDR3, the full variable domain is AAGVIQSPRHLIKEKRETATLKCYPIPRHDTVYWYQQGPGQDPQFLISFYEKMQSDKGSIPDRFSAQQFSDYHSELNMSSLELGDSALYFCASSLLSVGGPNSYEQYFGPGTRLTVT.

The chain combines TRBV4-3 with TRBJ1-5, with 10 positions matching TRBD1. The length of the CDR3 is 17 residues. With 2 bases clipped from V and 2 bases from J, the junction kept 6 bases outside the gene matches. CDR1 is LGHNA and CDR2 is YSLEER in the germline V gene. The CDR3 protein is CASSQQTGGTGNQPQHF. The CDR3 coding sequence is TGCGCCAGCAGCCAACAGACAGGGGGCACCGGCAATCAGCCCCAGCATTTT.

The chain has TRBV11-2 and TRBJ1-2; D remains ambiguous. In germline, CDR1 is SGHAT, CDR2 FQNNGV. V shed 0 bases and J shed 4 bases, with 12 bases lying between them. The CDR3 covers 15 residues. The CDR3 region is CASSLDPDGIYGYTF. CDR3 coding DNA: TGTGCCAGCAGCTTAGATCCAGACGGGATCTATGGCTACACCTTC.

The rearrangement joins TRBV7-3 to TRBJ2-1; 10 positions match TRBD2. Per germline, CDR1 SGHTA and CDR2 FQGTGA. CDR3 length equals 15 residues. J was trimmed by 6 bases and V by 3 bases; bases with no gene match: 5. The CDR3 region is CASSLIAGGRNEQFF. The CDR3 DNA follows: TGTGCCAGCAGCTTGATAGCGGGAGGACGCAATGAGCAGTTCTTC.

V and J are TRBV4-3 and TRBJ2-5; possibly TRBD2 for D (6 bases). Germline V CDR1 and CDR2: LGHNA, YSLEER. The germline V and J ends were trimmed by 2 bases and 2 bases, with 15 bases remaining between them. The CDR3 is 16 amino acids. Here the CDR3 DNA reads TGCGCCAGCAGCCAATTGACGGGGGAGCCGCAAGAGACCCAGTACTTC. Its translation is CASSQLTGEPQETQYF.

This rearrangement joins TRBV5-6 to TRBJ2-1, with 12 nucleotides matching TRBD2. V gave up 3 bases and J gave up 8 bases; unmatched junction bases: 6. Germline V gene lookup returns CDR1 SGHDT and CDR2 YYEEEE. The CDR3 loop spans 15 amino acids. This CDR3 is CASSSRLAGDHEQFF. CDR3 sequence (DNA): TGTGCCAGCAGCTCGAGACTAGCGGGAGACCATGAGCAGTTCTTC.

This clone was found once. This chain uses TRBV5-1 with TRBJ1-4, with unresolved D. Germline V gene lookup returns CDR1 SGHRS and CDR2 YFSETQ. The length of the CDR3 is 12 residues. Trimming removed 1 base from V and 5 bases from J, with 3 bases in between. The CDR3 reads CASSLSNEKLFF. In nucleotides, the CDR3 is TGCGCCAGCAGCTTGTCGAATGAAAAACTGTTTTTT.

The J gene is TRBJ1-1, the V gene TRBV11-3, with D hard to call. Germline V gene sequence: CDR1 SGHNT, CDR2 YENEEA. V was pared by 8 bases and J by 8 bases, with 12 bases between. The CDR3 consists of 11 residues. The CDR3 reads CASRGGIEAFF. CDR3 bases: TGTGCCAGCCGGGGTGGGATCGAAGCTTTCTTT.

This CDR3 reads CASSSSVLAVNTGELFF. The CDR3 bases are TGTGCCAGCAGTTCGTCCGTGCTAGCGGTGAACACCGGGGAGCTGTTTTTT. V gene TRBV27 combines with J gene TRBJ2-2; TRBD2 matches 7 bases. The CDR3 runs 17 residues. The germline V gene encodes CDR1 MNHEY and CDR2 SMNVEV (reference sequence). J lost 1 base, V lost 4 bases, and 9 bases had no gene match.

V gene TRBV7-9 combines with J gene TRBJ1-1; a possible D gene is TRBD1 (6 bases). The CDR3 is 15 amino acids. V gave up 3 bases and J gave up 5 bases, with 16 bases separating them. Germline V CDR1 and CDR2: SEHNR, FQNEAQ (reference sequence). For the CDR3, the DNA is TGTGCCAGCAGCTTGGGGGGGGGCGGTCGGACTGAAGCTTTCTTT. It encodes CASSLGGGGRTEAFF.

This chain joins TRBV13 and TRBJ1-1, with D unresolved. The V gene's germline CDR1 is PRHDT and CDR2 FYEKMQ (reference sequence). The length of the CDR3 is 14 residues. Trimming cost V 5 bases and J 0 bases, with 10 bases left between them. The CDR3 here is CASSPLNMNTEAFF. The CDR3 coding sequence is TGTGCCAGCAGCCCCCTGAACATGAACACTGAAGCTTTCTTT.

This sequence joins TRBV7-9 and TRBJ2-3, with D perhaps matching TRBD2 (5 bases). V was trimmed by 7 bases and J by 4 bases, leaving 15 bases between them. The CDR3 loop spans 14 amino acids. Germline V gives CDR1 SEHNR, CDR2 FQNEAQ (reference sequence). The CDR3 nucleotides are TGTGCCAGCACCCCTAGCCTAGCAGCAGATACGCAGTATTTT. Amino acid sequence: CASTPSLAADTQYF.

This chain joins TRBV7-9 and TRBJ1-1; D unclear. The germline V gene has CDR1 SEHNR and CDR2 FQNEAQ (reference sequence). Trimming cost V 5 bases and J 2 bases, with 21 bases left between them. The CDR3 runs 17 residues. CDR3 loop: CASSLEVFVTHNTEAFF. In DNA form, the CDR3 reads TGTGCCAGCAGCCTGGAGGTTTTTGTGACTCACAACACTGAAGCTTTCTTT. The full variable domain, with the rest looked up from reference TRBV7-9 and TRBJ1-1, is DTGVSQNPRHKITKRGQNVTFRCDPISEHNRLYWYRQTLGQGPEFLTYFQNEAQLEKSRLLSDRFSAERPKGSFSTLEIQRTEQGDSAMYLCASSLEVFVTHNTEAFFGQGTRLTVV.

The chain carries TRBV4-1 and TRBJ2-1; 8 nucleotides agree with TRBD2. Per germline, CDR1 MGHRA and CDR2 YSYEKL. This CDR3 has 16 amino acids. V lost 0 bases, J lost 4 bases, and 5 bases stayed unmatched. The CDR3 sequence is CASSQDRSGRYNEQFF. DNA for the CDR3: TGCGCCAGCAGCCAAGATCGGAGCGGGAGATACAATGAGCAGTTCTTC.

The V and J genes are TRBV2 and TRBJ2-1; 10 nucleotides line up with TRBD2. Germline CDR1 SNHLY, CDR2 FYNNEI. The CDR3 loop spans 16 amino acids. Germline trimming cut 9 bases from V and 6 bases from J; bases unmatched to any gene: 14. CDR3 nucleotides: TGTGCCAGAGCCCCTGGGTGGCTAGCGGGGGCCAATGAGCAGTTCTTC. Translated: CARAPGWLAGANEQFF.

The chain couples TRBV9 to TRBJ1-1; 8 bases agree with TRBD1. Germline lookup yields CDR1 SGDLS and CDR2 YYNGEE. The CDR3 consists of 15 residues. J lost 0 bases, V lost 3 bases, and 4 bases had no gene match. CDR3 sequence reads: CASSETGAMNTEAFF. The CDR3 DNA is TGTGCCAGCAGCGAGACAGGGGCGATGAACACTGAAGCTTTCTTT.

The CDR3, as DNA: TGTGCCAGCAGCCCGATATTAGCGGGAGGGTATCCAGATACGCAGTATTTT. It specifies CASSPILAGGYPDTQYF. This chain uses TRBV28 with TRBJ2-3; TRBD2 matches 11 bases. The germline gives CDR1 MDHEN, CDR2 SYDVKM. The V gene end was trimmed by 6 bases and the J gene end by 4 bases; junction bases not matched to a gene: 12. The CDR3 is 17 residues long.

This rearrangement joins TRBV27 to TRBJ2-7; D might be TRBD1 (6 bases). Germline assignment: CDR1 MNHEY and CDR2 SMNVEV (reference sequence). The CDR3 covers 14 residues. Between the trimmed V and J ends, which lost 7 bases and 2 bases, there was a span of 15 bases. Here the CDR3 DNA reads TGTGCCAGCATCATCACTGCAGGGGCCTACGAGCAGTACTTC. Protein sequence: CASIITAGAYEQYF.

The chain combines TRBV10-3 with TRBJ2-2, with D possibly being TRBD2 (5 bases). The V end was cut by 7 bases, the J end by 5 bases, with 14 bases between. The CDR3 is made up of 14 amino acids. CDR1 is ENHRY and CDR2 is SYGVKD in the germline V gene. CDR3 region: CAIMAGSSTGELFF. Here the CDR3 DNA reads TGTGCCATCATGGCGGGTAGCTCTACCGGGGAGCTGTTTTTT.

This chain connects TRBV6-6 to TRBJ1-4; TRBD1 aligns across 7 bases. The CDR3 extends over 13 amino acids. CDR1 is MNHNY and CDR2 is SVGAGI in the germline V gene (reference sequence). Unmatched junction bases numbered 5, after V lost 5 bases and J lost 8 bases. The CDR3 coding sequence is TGTGCCAGCAGTGGACAGGTATTGGAAAAACTGTTTTTT. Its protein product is CASSGQVLEKLFF.

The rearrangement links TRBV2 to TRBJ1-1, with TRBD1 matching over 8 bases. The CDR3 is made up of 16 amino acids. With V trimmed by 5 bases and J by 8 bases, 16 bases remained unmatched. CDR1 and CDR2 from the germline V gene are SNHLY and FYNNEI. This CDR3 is CASSTAPTGGSKEAFF. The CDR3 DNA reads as TGTGCCAGCAGTACTGCACCAACAGGGGGGAGTAAGGAAGCTTTCTTT.

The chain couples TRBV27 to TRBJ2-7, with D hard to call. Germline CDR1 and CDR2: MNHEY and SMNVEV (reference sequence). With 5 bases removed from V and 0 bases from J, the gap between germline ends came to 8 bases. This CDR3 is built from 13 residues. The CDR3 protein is CASSPLNSYEQYF. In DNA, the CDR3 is TGTGCCAGCAGTCCACTAAACTCCTACGAGCAGTACTTC.

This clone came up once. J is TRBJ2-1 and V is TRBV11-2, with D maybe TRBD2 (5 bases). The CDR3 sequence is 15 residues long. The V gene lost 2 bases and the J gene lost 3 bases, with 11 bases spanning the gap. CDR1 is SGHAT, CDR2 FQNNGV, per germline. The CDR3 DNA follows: TGTGCCAGCAGCTTATATACTAGTCTCTACAATGAGCAGTTCTTC. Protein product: CASSLYTSLYNEQFF.